This TCR beta chain was documented in a study of shared clonotypes between healthy human individuals. An assay was performed, and its level was deep. In replicate PCRs of sorted subsets, approximately 210 ng DNA, approximately 28,000 T cell genomes, was used. Original handling: ImmunoSEQ sequences covered only the junction and lacked quality scores; filtering therefore differed. TCRdb keeps only in-frame clones here, not all; method: immunoSEQ multiplex PCR. V, J and clone size are those of that table, while D and trimming were read from the DNA. This table has some 2.4 million clones, over 85% appearing once. Notes on this clone: Its antigen is not identified.

The CDR3 consists of 14 residues. Trimming at V came to 4 bases and at J to 7 bases, leaving 8 bases not matched to a gene. Germline V gene data show CDR1 as SGHDT and CDR2 as YYEEEE. Points from the study as a whole: On the whole, naive subsets had larger estimated richness than memory subsets had.

Sequenced material: naive CD4+ T cells from PBMCs. Documented subset: CD45RA+ positively selected. V and J are TRBV5-6 and TRBJ2-4; 7 nucleotides agree with TRBD1. The receptor was derived from a man aged 18 to 30 in good health. Some clones in this sample may be carry-over from other donors' samples. The CDR3 is CASSIRGLSNIQYF. In DNA, the CDR3 is TGTGCCAGCAGCATTAGGGGGCTGTCGAACATTCAGTACTTC. The full variable domain, with the rest looked up from reference TRBV5-6 and TRBJ2-4, is DAGVTQSPTHLIKTRGQQVTLRCSPKSGHDTVSWYQQALGQGPQFIFQYYEEEERQRGNFPDRFSGHQFPNYSSELNVNALLLGDSALYLCASSIRGLSNIQYFGAGTRLSVL.